This T cell receptor (beta chain) was found in a study of CD8+ T cells in alopecia areata. The sequencing template was cDNA reverse transcribed from extracted RNA. Assay: immunoSEQ multiplex PCR; the TCRdb copy retains only in-frame clones and omits some. Of about 150,000 clones detected, around 55% appear once; the ten largest clones hold approximately 20%. The CDR3 has 13 amino acids. Germline V gene data show CDR1 as MNHEY and CDR2 as SVGAGI. Trimming pared 2 bases from V and 4 bases from J, leaving 8 bases between. The receptor was isolated from a human donor with alopecia areata. The chain links TRBV6-5 to TRBJ1-1; tentatively, D is TRBD1 (5 bases). Here the sequenced sample was CD8+ T cells sorted from blood, taken at week 0. The chain's CDR3 is CASSYLGGTEAFF. DNA of the CDR3: TGTGCCAGCAGTTACCTGGGGGGCACTGAAGCTTTCTTT.